Only one count was recorded for the clone carrying this T cell receptor beta chain. The antigen is unknown. Other DNA sequences in this specimen translate into the identical CDR3. The data originate from a study of shared clonotypes between healthy human individuals. Study-level points and caveats: Memory subsets had estimated richness that was generally smaller than that of naive subsets. A limitation of the genetic and exposure-history diversity represented arose from few donors.

Each subset's genomic DNA was shared equally among a number of immunoSEQ plates. Sequencing was performed with immunoSEQ multiplex PCR; in TCRdb, only in-frame clones are kept and a portion is missing. The sample carries around 750,000 clones, roughly 70% recorded once. The CDR3 has 15 amino acids. Germline CDR1 reads SGHRS; CDR2 reads YFSETQ. V lost 0 bases, J lost 3 bases, and 4 bases stayed unmatched. The TCR comes from a woman in her 30s in good health. The chain employs TRBV5-1 and TRBJ2-3; 7 bases fit TRBD2. The sequenced sample was memory CD4+ T cells sorted from blood. Subset here: CD45RA-negative fraction. DNA of the CDR3: TGCGCCAGCAGCTTGGTGGCGGGAGCGACAGATACGCAGTATTTT. It codes for CASSLVAGATDTQYF.